This T cell receptor beta chain was documented in a study of T cell responses to AZD1222 COVID-19 vaccine. Study-wide results and caveats: Nearly half of spike-specific TCRs reportedly target unmutated variant regions.

Germline CDR1 is SGHTA and CDR2 is FQGTGA. The CDR3 contains 14 residues. Trimming pared 5 bases from V and 6 bases from J, leaving 17 bases between. Generated by immunoSEQ multiplex PCR, the TCRdb table keeps only in-frame clones and is missing some. The sample lists about 140,000 clones; around 90% were seen once. As concerns this clone: Its antigen is unknown.

The receptor was derived from an adult in good health. This rearrangement joins TRBV7-3 to TRBJ2-7, with D possibly TRBD2 on 6 matching bases. Sequenced material: peripheral blood, taken on day 0 of AZD1222 vaccination. The CDR3, as DNA: TGTGCCAGCAGCCCTGGACCCGGGCGGGGCGAGCAGTACTTC. It translates to CASSPGPGRGEQYF.